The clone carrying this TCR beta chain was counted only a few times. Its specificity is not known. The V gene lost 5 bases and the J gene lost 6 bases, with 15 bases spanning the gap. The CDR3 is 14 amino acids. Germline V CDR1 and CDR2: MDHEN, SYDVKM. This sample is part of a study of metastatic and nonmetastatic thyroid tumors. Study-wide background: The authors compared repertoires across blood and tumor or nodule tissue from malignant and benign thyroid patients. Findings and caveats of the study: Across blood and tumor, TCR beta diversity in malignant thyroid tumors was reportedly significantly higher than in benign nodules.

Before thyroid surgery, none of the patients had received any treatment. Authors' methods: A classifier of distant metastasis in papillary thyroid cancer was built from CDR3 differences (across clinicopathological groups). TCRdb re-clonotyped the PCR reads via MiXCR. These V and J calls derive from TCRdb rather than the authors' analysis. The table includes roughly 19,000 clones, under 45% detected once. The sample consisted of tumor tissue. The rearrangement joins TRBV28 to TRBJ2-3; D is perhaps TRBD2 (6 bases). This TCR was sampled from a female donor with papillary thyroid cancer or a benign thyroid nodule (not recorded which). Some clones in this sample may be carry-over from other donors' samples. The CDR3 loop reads CASSTGLRSDTQYF. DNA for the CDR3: TGTGCCAGCAGTACGGGACTTCGCTCGGATACGCAGTATTTT.